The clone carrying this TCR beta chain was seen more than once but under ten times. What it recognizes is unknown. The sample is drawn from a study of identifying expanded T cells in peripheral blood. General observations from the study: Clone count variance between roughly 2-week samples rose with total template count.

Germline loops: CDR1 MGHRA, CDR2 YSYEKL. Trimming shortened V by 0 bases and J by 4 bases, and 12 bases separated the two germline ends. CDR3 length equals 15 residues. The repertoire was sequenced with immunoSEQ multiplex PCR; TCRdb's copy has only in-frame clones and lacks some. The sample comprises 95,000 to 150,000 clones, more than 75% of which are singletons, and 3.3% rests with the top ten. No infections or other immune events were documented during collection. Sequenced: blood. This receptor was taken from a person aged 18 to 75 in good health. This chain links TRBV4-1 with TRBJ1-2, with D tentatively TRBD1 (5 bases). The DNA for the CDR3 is TGCGCCAGCAGCCAAGATCCCCAGGGACTCTATGGCTACACCTTC. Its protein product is CASSQDPQGLYGYTF.